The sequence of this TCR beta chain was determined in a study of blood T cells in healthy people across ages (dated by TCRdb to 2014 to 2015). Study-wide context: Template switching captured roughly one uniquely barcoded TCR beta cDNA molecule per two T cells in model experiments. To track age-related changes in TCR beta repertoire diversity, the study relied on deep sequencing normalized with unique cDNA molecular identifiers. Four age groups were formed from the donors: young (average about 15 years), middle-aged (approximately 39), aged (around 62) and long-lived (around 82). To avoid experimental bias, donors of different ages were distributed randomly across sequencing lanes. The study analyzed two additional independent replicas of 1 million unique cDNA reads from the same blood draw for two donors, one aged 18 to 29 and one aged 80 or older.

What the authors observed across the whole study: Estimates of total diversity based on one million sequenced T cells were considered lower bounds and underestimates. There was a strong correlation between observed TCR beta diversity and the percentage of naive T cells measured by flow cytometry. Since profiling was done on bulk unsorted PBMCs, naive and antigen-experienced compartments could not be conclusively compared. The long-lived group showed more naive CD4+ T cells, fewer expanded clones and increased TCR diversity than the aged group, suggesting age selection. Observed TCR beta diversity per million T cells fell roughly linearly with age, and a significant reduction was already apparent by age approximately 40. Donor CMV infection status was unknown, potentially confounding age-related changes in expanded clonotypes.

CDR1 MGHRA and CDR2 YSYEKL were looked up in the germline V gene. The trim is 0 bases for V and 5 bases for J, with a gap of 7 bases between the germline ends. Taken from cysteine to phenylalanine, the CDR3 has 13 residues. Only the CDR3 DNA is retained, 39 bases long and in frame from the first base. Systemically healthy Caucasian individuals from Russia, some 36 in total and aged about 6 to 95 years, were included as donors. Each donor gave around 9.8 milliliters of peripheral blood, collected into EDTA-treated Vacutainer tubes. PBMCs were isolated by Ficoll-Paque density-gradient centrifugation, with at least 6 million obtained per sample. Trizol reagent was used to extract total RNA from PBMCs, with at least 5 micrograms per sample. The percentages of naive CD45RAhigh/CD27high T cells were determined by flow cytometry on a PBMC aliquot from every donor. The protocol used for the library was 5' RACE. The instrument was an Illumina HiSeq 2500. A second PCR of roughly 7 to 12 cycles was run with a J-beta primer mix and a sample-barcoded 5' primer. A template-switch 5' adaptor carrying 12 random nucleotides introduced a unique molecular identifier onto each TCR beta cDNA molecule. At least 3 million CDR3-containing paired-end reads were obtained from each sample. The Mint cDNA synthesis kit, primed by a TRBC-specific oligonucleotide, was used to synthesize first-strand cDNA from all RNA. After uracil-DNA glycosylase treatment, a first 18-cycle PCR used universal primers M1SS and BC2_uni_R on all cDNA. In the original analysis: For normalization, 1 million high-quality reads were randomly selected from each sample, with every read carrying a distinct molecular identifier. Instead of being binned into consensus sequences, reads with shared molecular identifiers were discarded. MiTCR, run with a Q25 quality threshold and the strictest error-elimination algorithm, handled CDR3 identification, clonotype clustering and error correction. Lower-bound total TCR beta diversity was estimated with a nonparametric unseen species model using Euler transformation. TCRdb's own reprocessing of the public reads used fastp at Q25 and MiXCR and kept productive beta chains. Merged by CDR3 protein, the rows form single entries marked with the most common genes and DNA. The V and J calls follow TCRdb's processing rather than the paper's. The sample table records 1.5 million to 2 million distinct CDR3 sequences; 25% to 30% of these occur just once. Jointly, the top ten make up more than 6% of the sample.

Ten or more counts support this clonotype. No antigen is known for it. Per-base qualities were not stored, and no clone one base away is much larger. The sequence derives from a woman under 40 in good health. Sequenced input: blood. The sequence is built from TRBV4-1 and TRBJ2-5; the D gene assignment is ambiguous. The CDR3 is CASSQDAGETQYF. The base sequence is TGCGCCAGCAGCCAAGATGCTGGGGAGACCCAGTACTTC.